This entry lists 22 T cell receptor beta chains sequenced from one sample in a study of regulatory T cells in long-lasting Graves disease. Time point of the sample: newly diagnosed GD, antithyroid drugs for less than 3 months. PBMC RNA served as the TCR library source. Arm-PCR of CDR3 regions and iRepertoire HTBI primers were used to build TCR beta libraries. One entry per CDR3 protein results from TCRdb running MiXCR on the multiplex PCR reads. Among fewer than 350,000 distinct CDR3 sequences listed, 15% to 20% were seen once. The sequencing used peripheral blood mononuclear cells (PBMCs), collected at new diagnosis, from a patient treated with antithyroid drugs. The receptors shown here come from a female donor with Graves disease.

Many counts were recorded for this clonotype. The V and J genes are TRBV7-8 and TRBJ1-4; D might be TRBD1 (5 bases). The germline CDR1 and CDR2 sequences are SGHVS and FQNEAQ. The V and J ends lost 5 bases and 5 bases respectively, with 18 bases between them. This CDR3 region has 16 residues. CDR3 nucleotides: TGTGCCAGCAGCCCACCTCTCCCGGGACGGAATGAAAAACTGTTTTTT. This sequence encodes CASSPPLPGRNEKLFF.

This clonotype was found many times. The DNA of the CDR3 is TGTGCCAGCAGCCCGGGACTAGCGGGTATTCGGTCCTACGAGCAGTACTTC. Translating gives CASSPGLAGIRSYEQYF. V is TRBV3-1 and J is TRBJ2-7; 12 positions match TRBD2. The CDR3 has 17 residues. Germline CDR1 reads LGHDT; CDR2 reads YNNKEL (reference sequence). J was trimmed by 1 base and V by 4 bases; bases with no gene match: 8.

This clonotype was picked up many times. The rearrangement links TRBV12-3 or TRBV12-4 to TRBJ2-1; 10 nucleotides agree with TRBD2. The CDR3 consists of 18 residues. With V trimmed by 6 bases and J by 0 bases, 11 bases remained unmatched. This CDR3 reads CASSQHGLAAGSYNEQFF. The CDR3 nucleotides read TGTGCCAGCAGCCAACACGGACTAGCGGCCGGCTCCTACAATGAGCAGTTCTTC.

This clonotype appeared once. A far larger clone is only one base removed, so a read error is likely. The chain links TRBV6-2 or TRBV6-3 to TRBJ1-2; 7 bases fit TRBD1. The germline V gene encodes CDR1 MNHEY and CDR2 SVGEGT. The CDR3 runs to 15 residues. V was pared by 5 bases and J by 2 bases, with 8 bases of the junction left unmatched. The CDR3 DNA is TGTGCCAGCAGTGAAGAGGGACAGTCCAACTATGGCTACACCTTC. The encoded protein is CASSEEGQSNYGYTF.

On this clonotype: This may be a read error, as it is one base from a much larger clone. CDR3 protein: CASSLDRGRYNEQFF. DNA of the CDR3: TGTGCCAGCAGCTTGGACAGGGGGCGCTACAATGAGCAGTTCTTC. This chain connects TRBV7-3 to TRBJ2-1, with 11 bases matching TRBD1. The junction had 1 base not matched to a gene; V was cut back by 3 bases and J by 3 bases. The CDR3 is 15 amino acids. The germline CDR1 and CDR2 sequences are SGHTA and FQGTGA.

There are many counts of this clonotype. The V and J genes are TRBV12-3 or TRBV12-4 and TRBJ1-2; D is perhaps TRBD1 (5 bases). This CDR3 is 14 amino acids long. V was cut by 3 bases and J by 8 bases, with 16 bases left in between. In DNA, the CDR3 is TGTGCCAGCAGTTTTCCCGGCAGGGCAGGGGGCTACACCTTC. Protein product: CASSFPGRAGGYTF.

This clonotype was recorded many times. This chain joins TRBV7-8 and TRBJ2-2; D uncertain. The CDR3 spans 14 residues. V was trimmed by 4 bases and J by 11 bases, leaving 17 bases between them. Germline CDR1 reads SGHVS; CDR2 reads FQNEAQ. The DNA for the CDR3 is TGTGCCAGCAGCTCTGGACGGTCCCATCACGAGCTGTTTTTT. It specifies CASSSGRSHHELFF.

This clonotype was seen repeatedly, ten times or more. The chain couples TRBV5-6 to TRBJ1-1; no definite D call. This CDR3 contains 12 residues. With 6 bases removed from V and 1 base from J, the gap between germline ends came to 7 bases. Per the germline V gene, CDR1 is SGHDT and CDR2 is YYEEEE. CDR3 coding DNA: TGTGCCAGCAACATGGGGAACACTGAAGCTTTCTTT. Residues: CASNMGNTEAFF.

This clonotype has more than one count but fewer than ten. Here the CDR3 DNA reads TGTGCCAGCAGTCCTTCAGGGATGGGGCAGCCCCAGCATTTT. This sequence encodes CASSPSGMGQPQHF. V and J are TRBV6-2 or TRBV6-3 and TRBJ1-5; the D gene is possibly TRBD1 (5 bases). Germline CDR1 is MNHEY and CDR2 is SVGEGT. The ends were cut back, 5 bases at V and 7 bases at J, with 15 bases in the middle. This CDR3 is built from 14 residues.

This clonotype was counted many times. The J gene is TRBJ2-7, the V gene TRBV19; 11 bases agree with TRBD2. J lost 2 bases, V lost 6 bases, and 6 bases had no gene match. The CDR3 covers 15 residues. Germline values: CDR1 LNHDA, CDR2 SQIVND (reference sequence). The CDR3, as DNA: TGTGCCAGTAGGGATCTAGCGGGAGGCACCTACGAGCAGTACTTC. Translated: CASRDLAGGTYEQYF.

This clonotype was detected ten times or more. The chain carries TRBV14 and TRBJ2-4; D uncertain. The J call may be in error: the DNA end matches TRBJ2-5 better. Germline CDR1 and CDR2: SGHDN and FVKESK. The CDR3 runs 13 residues. The CDR3, as DNA: TGTGCCAGCAGCCCCTCGGTTGTAAGGACCCAGTACTTC. Its protein is CASSPSVVRTQYF.

At least ten counts were recorded for this clonotype. The chain links TRBV20-1 to TRBJ1-2, with D perhaps matching TRBD1 (5 bases). Germline V gene lookup returns CDR1 DFQATT and CDR2 SNEGSKA (reference sequence). The CDR3 runs to 13 residues. Trimming removed 3 bases at V and 0 bases at J, with 8 bases between. CDR3 in DNA: TGCAGTGCTAGCACAGGCCCTAACTATGGCTACACCTTC. Its protein product is CSASTGPNYGYTF.

Of note for this clonotype: It is likely a read error, because the conserved phenylalanine at the end of the CDR3 is missing. This chain links TRBV11-3 with TRBJ2-3; the match to TRBD2 covers 10 bases. This CDR3 spans 17 amino acids. Unmatched junction bases numbered 17, after V lost 5 bases and J lost 9 bases. Germline V gene sequence: CDR1 SGHNT, CDR2 YENEEA. The CDR3 loop is CASSHEREGVTGRTQYS. DNA of the CDR3: TGTGCCAGCAGCCATGAGCGGGAGGGCGTCACGGGCCGAACGCAGTATTCT.

This clonotype appeared many times. The chain has TRBV30 and TRBJ2-1, with unresolved D. The CDR3 runs to 12 residues. V was clipped by 5 bases and J by 4 bases, with 9 bases between them. Germline V gives CDR1 GTSNPN, CDR2 SVGIG (reference sequence). Here the CDR3 reads CAWGSRYNEQFF. The CDR3 DNA sequence: TGTGCCTGGGGCTCGCGTTACAATGAGCAGTTCTTC.

The sample holds many counts of this clonotype. This sequence joins TRBV12-3 or TRBV12-4 and TRBJ2-1, with a tentative D call TRBD1 (7 bases). The V end was cut by 4 bases, the J end by 7 bases, with 20 bases between. This CDR3 region has 16 residues. CDR3 DNA sequence: TGTGCCAGCAGTTCCCCCGGACAGGCGACTAGGAATGAGCAGTTCTTC. Protein sequence: CASSSPGQATRNEQFF.

On this clonotype: A much bigger clone sits one base away, suggesting this may be a read error. J is TRBJ2-7 and V is TRBV11-2; perhaps TRBD1 as D (6 bases). The germline V gene has CDR1 SGHAT and CDR2 FQNNGV. CDR3 length: 14 residues. CDR3: CASSLGTSSCEQYF. In DNA form, the CDR3 reads TGTGCCAGCAGTTTAGGGACATCCAGCTGCGAGCAGTACTTC.

In its sample, this clonotype was seen many times. The V gene is TRBV19, the J gene TRBJ2-5, with 7 bases matching TRBD1. The CDR3 runs 16 residues. Losses at the gene ends were 3 bases for V and 1 base for J; bases not matched to a gene: 8. CDR1 is LNHDA and CDR2 is SQIVND in the germline V gene (reference sequence). The DNA of the CDR3 is TGTGCCAGTAGTATGACAGGGAAGTCCCCCCAAGAGACCCAGTACTTC. Amino acid sequence: CASSMTGKSPQETQYF.

This clonotype has a count of ten or more. At one of its ends the junction is not consistent with the germline gene, which may arise from a read error. This chain links TRBV7-9 with TRBJ2-1; D is unclear. In germline, CDR1 is SEHNR, CDR2 FQNEAQ (reference sequence). The CDR3 length is 9 residues. The CDR3 protein is CASSSLTIF. The CDR3 bases are TGTGCCAGCAGCTCCCTTACGATCTTC.

About this clonotype itself: A much larger clone is a single base away; this may be a read error. This chain connects TRBV25-1 to TRBJ1-1; D is possibly TRBD1 (5 bases). The CDR3 has 12 amino acids. The V end was cut by 4 bases, the J end by 4 bases, with 7 bases between. From germline, CDR1 is MGHDK and CDR2 SYGVNS. The CDR3 nucleotides are TGTGCCAGCAGTGGGGGGGTCACTGAAGCTTTCTTT. Its protein product is CASSGGVTEAFF.

The table lists this clonotype with many counts. The J gene is TRBJ2-7, the V gene TRBV2; 8 bases fit TRBD1. V was pared by 7 bases and J by 3 bases, with 5 bases of the junction left unmatched. This CDR3 is 13 amino acids long. Germline V gene lookup returns CDR1 SNHLY and CDR2 FYNNEI. CDR3 residues: CASMGTGSYEQYF. The CDR3 nucleotides are TGTGCCAGCATGGGGACAGGAAGCTACGAGCAGTACTTC.

Worth noting for this clonotype: One end of the junction is discordant with germline, which a read error may explain. The chain joins TRBV14 to TRBJ1-1, with D uncertain. Germline V CDR1 and CDR2: SGHDN, FVKESK. The CDR3 contains 13 residues. The CDR3 loop reads CAGSPSMNTEAFF. CDR3 in DNA: TGTGCCGGCAGCCCATCAATGAACACTGAAGCTTTCTTT.

This clonotype was picked up many times. V is TRBV7-8 and J is TRBJ1-2, with TRBD1 identical over 8 bases. CDR1 and CDR2 (germline): SGHVS, FQNEAQ. The J segment lost 3 bases and the V segment lost 1 base, leaving 4 bases of the junction unmatched. This CDR3 has 15 residues. CDR3 nucleotides: TGTGCCAGCAGCTTAGAACAGGGGGGTGACTATGGCTACACCTTC. This gives the protein CASSLEQGGDYGYTF.